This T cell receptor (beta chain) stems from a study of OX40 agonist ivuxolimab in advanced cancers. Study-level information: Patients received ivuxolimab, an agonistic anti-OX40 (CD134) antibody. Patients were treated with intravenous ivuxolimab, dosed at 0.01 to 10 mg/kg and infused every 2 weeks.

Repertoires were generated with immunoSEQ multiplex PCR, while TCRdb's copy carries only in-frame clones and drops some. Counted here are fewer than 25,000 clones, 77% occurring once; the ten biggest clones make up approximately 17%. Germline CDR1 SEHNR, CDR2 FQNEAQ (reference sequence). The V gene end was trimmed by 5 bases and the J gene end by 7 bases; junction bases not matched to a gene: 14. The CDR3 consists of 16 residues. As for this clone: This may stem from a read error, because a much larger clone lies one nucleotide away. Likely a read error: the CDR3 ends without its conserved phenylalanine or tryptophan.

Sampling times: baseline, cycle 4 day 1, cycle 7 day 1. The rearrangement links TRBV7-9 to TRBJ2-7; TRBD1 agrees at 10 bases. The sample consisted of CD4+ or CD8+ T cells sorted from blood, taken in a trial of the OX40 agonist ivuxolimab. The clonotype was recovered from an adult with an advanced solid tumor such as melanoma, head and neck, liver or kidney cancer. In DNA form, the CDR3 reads TGTGCCAGCAGCACAACCGGGACAGGGGATTCGAGGGAGCAGTACCTC. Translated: CASSTTGTGDSREQYL.